This T cell receptor (beta chain) appears in the sequencing data of a study of blood T cell repertoires in COVID-19. Clones were read by immunoSEQ multiplex PCR, and TCRdb kept only the in-frame ones, dropping some. The sample includes some 150,000 clones, around 87% of them seen just once. CDR3 length equals 15 residues. From germline, CDR1 is LGHNA and CDR2 YNFKEQ. The V end was cut by 4 bases, the J end by 5 bases, with 15 bases between. The sample was peripheral blood. The TCR sequence derives from a woman in her forties with acute or convalescent COVID-19. This chain connects TRBV4-2 to TRBJ2-1, with D possibly matching TRBD1 (5 bases). The CDR3 is CASSPDNSRNNEQFF. The CDR3, as DNA: TGTGCCAGCAGCCCGGACAACAGCAGGAACAATGAGCAGTTCTTC.